What follows are 23 T cell receptor beta chains derived from one specimen sequenced in a study of blood T cells in healthy people across ages. Combining a sample-barcoded 5' primer with a J-beta primer mix, a second PCR ran for 7 to 11 cycles. TCRdb re-called the 5' RACE reads with MiXCR, one entry per CDR3 protein. The sample has some 1.1 million distinct CDR3 sequences, roughly two fifths seen once. Sequencing was performed on blood. These receptors originate from a man aged 18 to 30 in good health.

This clonotype was picked up a small number of times. The chain joins TRBV28 to TRBJ1-5; D uncertain. The CDR3 contains 15 residues. The V and J ends lost 6 bases and 2 bases respectively, with 14 bases between them. Germline V gene data show CDR1 as MDHEN and CDR2 as SYDVKM. The CDR3 is CASSPVSEGNQPQHF. DNA for the CDR3: TGTGCCAGCAGCCCGGTTAGTGAGGGCAATCAGCCCCAGCATTTT.

The gene calls are TRBV29-1 and TRBJ2-1, with D possibly TRBD1 on 6 matching bases. V was trimmed by 1 base and J by 9 bases, leaving 19 bases between them. CDR3 length equals 15 residues. Germline V CDR1 and CDR2: SQVTM, ANQGSEA. CDR3 sequence reads: CSVEGFRGDSAEQFF. The CDR3 DNA follows: TGCAGCGTTGAAGGGTTCAGGGGCGATTCTGCTGAGCAGTTCTTC.

The chain joins TRBV7-2 to TRBJ2-7; maybe TRBD1 (5 bases). The CDR3 has 14 amino acids. Germline V gene data show CDR1 as SGHTA and CDR2 as FQGNSA. V was clipped by 2 bases and J by 7 bases, with 15 bases between them. Here the CDR3 reads CASSLQGPYNEQYF. In DNA, the CDR3 is TGTGCCAGCAGCTTACAGGGCCCCTACAATGAGCAGTACTTC. The variable domain in full, completed from reference TRBV7-2 and TRBJ2-7, reads GAGVSQSPSNKVTEKGKDVELRCDPISGHTALYWYRQSLGQGLEFLIYFQGNSAPDKSGLPSDRFSAERTGGSVSTLTIQRTQQEDSAVYLCASSLQGPYNEQYFGPGTRLTVT.

The chain has TRBV6-5 and TRBJ2-3; TRBD1 aligns across 8 bases. After removal of 4 bases from V and 2 bases from J, the junction contained 8 bases not matched to a gene. The CDR3 totals 16 residues. Germline CDR1 reads MNHEY; CDR2 reads SVGAGI. Here the CDR3 DNA reads TGTGCCAGCAGTTCCGCGACAGGGGCCCTCACAGATACGCAGTATTTT. Its protein is CASSSATGALTDTQYF.

This clonotype showed up just a few times. The CDR3 DNA reads TGTGCCAGCAGTCAATCTCCGGATACGCAGTATTTT. Protein product: CASSQSPDTQYF. The chain links TRBV28 to TRBJ2-3; D gene uncertain. CDR3 length equals 12 residues. Germline loops: CDR1 MDHEN, CDR2 SYDVKM. V was cut by 5 bases and J by 6 bases, with 9 bases left in between.

The genes are TRBV7-9 and TRBJ1-5; no firm D call. Germline V gives CDR1 SEHNR, CDR2 FQNEAQ (reference sequence). The CDR3 is 15 amino acids. V was cut by 4 bases and J by 0 bases, with 10 bases left in between. CDR3 sequence: CASSSQTDSNQPQHF. DNA of the CDR3: TGTGCCAGCAGCTCACAAACGGATAGCAATCAGCCCCAGCATTTT.

The genes are TRBV7-2 and TRBJ1-1; weak D call: TRBD1 (6 bases). Between the trimmed V and J ends, which lost 3 bases and 0 bases, there was a span of 11 bases. Germline V gene lookup returns CDR1 SGHTA and CDR2 FQGNSA. This CDR3 has 15 residues. The CDR3 reads CASSFGWTVNTEAFF. The CDR3 region has the DNA TGTGCCAGCAGCTTCGGGTGGACAGTGAACACTGAAGCTTTCTTT.

This clonotype was detected a few times. V is TRBV15 and J is TRBJ2-2, with no clear D. Germline CDR1 is LNHNV and CDR2 is YYDKDF (reference sequence). Trimming removed 5 bases from V and 5 bases from J, with 9 bases in between. The CDR3 has 13 residues. CDR3 loop: CATSSTATGELFF. DNA of the CDR3: TGTGCCACCAGCTCAACCGCTACCGGGGAGCTGTTTTTT. Drawing the rest from reference TRBV15 and TRBJ2-2, the complete variable domain is DAMVIQNPRYQVTQFGKPVTLSCSQTLNHNVMYWYQQKSSQAPKLLFHYYDKDFNNEADTPDNFQSRRPNTSFCFLDIRSPGLGDTAMYLCATSSTATGELFFGEGSRLTVL.

V is TRBV6-5 and J is TRBJ1-4, with TRBD1 as a possible D gene (5 bases). Germline V gene data show CDR1 as MNHEY and CDR2 as SVGAGI. The CDR3 consists of 14 residues. Deletions cut 8 bases from V and 8 bases from J, with 18 bases between. The CDR3 reads CASSSGAGREKLFF. The CDR3 DNA follows: TGTGCCAGCTCCTCCGGGGCAGGGAGGGAAAAACTGTTTTTT.

This rearrangement joins TRBV12-3 or TRBV12-4 to TRBJ2-3; D remains ambiguous. V was pared by 7 bases and J by 5 bases, with 10 bases between. CDR3 length: 12 residues. This CDR3 reads CASNWGGDTQYF. For the CDR3, the DNA is TGTGCCAGCAATTGGGGTGGAGATACGCAGTATTTT.

The chain has TRBV10-3 and TRBJ1-3, with 8 bases fitting TRBD1. Trimming cost V 3 bases and J 0 bases; bases outside gene matches: 7. The CDR3 sequence is 17 residues long. Germline loops: CDR1 ENHRY, CDR2 SYGVKD. The CDR3 coding sequence is TGTGCCATCAGTGAAGGGGGACAGGACCCCTCTGGAAACACCATATATTTT. Encoded protein: CAISEGGQDPSGNTIYF.

The chain combines TRBV12-3 or TRBV12-4 with TRBJ1-5; no reliable D call. The CDR3 covers 15 residues. The germline V and J ends were trimmed by 0 bases and 4 bases, with 10 bases remaining between them. CDR3 residues: CASSLAAAGNQPQHF. The DNA for the CDR3 is TGTGCCAGCAGTTTAGCGGCGGCAGGAAATCAGCCCCAGCATTTT.

Details on this clonotype: A read error may be the cause here, since a much bigger clone is one base away. V is TRBV2 and J is TRBJ2-7; no firm D call. The CDR3 spans 10 residues. Trimming stripped 7 bases from V and 2 bases from J, with 3 bases between. CDR1 and CDR2 (germline): SNHLY, FYNNEI. This CDR3 is CASKAYEQYF. The CDR3 coding sequence is TGTGCCAGCAAGGCCTACGAGCAGTACTTC.

This clonotype was detected once. The V gene is TRBV5-1, the J gene TRBJ2-4, with D possibly matching TRBD2 (7 bases). Between the trimmed V and J ends, which lost 3 bases and 6 bases, there was a span of 13 bases. The CDR3 is made up of 14 amino acids. The germline gives CDR1 SGHRS, CDR2 YFSETQ. CDR3 sequence reads: CASSSTGRGNIQYF. DNA for the CDR3: TGCGCCAGCAGCTCCACAGGGAGGGGAAACATTCAGTACTTC.

V gene TRBV20-1 combines with J gene TRBJ2-3; D possibly corresponds to TRBD2 (6 bases). This CDR3 has 15 amino acids. CDR1 DFQATT and CDR2 SNEGSKA come from the germline V gene (reference sequence). Trimming shortened V by 2 bases and J by 1 base, and 13 bases separated the two germline ends. CDR3 nucleotide sequence: TGCAGTGCTAGACCTCCGCGGGGCGGCACAGATACGCAGTATTTT. It codes for CSARPPRGGTDTQYF.

The chain links TRBV4-3 to TRBJ2-1, with 8 bases aligning to TRBD1. V lost 0 bases to trimming and J lost 8 bases; unmatched junction nucleotides: 3. The germline V gene encodes CDR1 LGHNA and CDR2 YSLEER. There are 14 residues in the CDR3. The CDR3 coding sequence is TGCGCCAGCAGCCAAGACAGGGGGCAGGATGAGCAGTTCTTC. Amino acids: CASSQDRGQDEQFF.

The chain employs TRBV19 and TRBJ2-3, with 7 bases that match TRBD1. V lost 3 bases to trimming and J lost 1 base; unmatched junction nucleotides: 7. Germline V CDR1 and CDR2: LNHDA, SQIVND (reference sequence). The CDR3 sequence is 16 residues long. CDR3 protein: CASSMQNRGRTDTQYF. DNA of the CDR3: TGTGCCAGTAGTATGCAAAACAGGGGACGCACAGATACGCAGTATTTT.

The sample holds a few counts of this clonotype. The chain has TRBV10-3 and TRBJ2-3; TRBD2 agrees at 13 bases. Germline V gives CDR1 ENHRY, CDR2 SYGVKD. V shed 7 bases and J 2 bases; nucleotides not matched to a gene: 3. CDR3 length: 15 residues. The chain's CDR3 is CAITGTSGDTDTQYF. As DNA, the CDR3 is TGTGCCATCACCGGGACTAGCGGGGACACAGATACGCAGTATTTT.

The count of this clonotype is one. The rearrangement links TRBV2 to TRBJ2-3; D not resolved. Trimming left V 5 bases short and J 5 bases short, with 17 bases between. This CDR3 comprises 15 residues. Germline loops: CDR1 SNHLY, CDR2 FYNNEI. The CDR3, as DNA: TGTGCCAGCAGTAATAGGACCGGTCCCAGAGATACGCAGTATTTT. Translation: CASSNRTGPRDTQYF.

This clonotype has only a few counts. The chain recombines TRBV20-1 with TRBJ2-7, with 7 bases identical to TRBD2. CDR1 DFQATT and CDR2 SNEGSKA come from the germline V gene (reference sequence). The CDR3 extends over 15 amino acids. V shed 2 bases and J 2 bases; nucleotides not matched to a gene: 9. The CDR3 sequence is CSARSRGENPYEQYF. The DNA of the CDR3 is TGCAGTGCTAGATCACGGGGGGAAAACCCCTACGAGCAGTACTTC.

This CDR3 is CASSHSRDRVVNEQFF. Here the CDR3 DNA reads TGTGCCAGCAGCCACAGCCGGGACAGGGTTGTTAATGAGCAGTTCTTC. The rearrangement uses TRBV4-2 and TRBJ2-1, with 9 nucleotides matching TRBD1. From germline, CDR1 is LGHNA and CDR2 YNFKEQ. Trimming cost V 3 bases and J 7 bases; bases outside gene matches: 10. The CDR3 totals 16 residues.

The V and J genes are TRBV10-3 and TRBJ1-2; 10 bases match TRBD1. The germline V gene encodes CDR1 ENHRY and CDR2 SYGVKD. V gave up 6 bases and J gave up 8 bases; unmatched junction bases: 6. The CDR3 extends over 13 amino acids. CDR3 nucleotide sequence: TGTGCCATCAGCGGGACAGGGGTTGAAGGCTACACCTTC. This sequence encodes CAISGTGVEGYTF.

This clonotype showed up many times. The genes are TRBV4-3 and TRBJ2-1, with D maybe TRBD2 (7 bases). Germline loops: CDR1 LGHNA, CDR2 YSLEER. With 4 bases removed from V and 13 bases from J, the gap between germline ends came to 17 bases. The CDR3 runs to 13 residues. In nucleotides, the CDR3 is TGCGCCAGCAGCCTCAAAGGGGGGGTAAATCAGTTCTTC. This translates into CASSLKGGVNQFF.